What follows are 27 T cell receptor beta chains derived from one specimen sequenced in a study of shared clonotypes between healthy human individuals (dated by TCRdb to between 2020 and 2021). The library was built by means of the immunoSEQ multiplex PCR assay. Here the immuneACCESS table is served through TCRdb, limited to in-frame sequences with V and J called. Missing clones are a known gap in these copies; in checked studies unresolved V genes cover under half, and the rest lacks a known reason. In all, the sample holds 2 million to 2.5 million clones, and approximately 96% of those were seen once. Together, the top ten hold 0.13% of the sample. The sample consisted of naive CD4+ T cells sorted from blood. Interpreted using the paper, the cell subset or site label stands for: CD45RA+ positively selected. These receptor sequences come from a man younger than 35 in good health.

The V gene is TRBV10-1, the J gene TRBJ1-4; 11 bases align to TRBD1. The germline gives CDR1 WNHNN, CDR2 SYGVQD (reference sequence). V gave up 5 bases and J gave up 8 bases; unmatched junction bases: 7. The CDR3 consists of 15 residues. The DNA for the CDR3 is TGCGCCAGCAGTCCCGGACAGGGGGCGAGCGAAAAACTGTTTTTT. It codes for CASSPGQGASEKLFF.

This clone has a single count. In DNA, the CDR3 is TGTGCCAGCAGCCGGGACGGGACTTGGACCTACAATGAGCAGTTCTTC. This sequence encodes CASSRDGTWTYNEQFF. The V and J genes are TRBV14 and TRBJ2-1, with TRBD2 as a possible D gene (6 bases). From germline, CDR1 is SGHDN and CDR2 FVKESK. Trimming pared 4 bases from V and 2 bases from J, leaving 15 bases between. The CDR3 runs 16 residues.

V is TRBV19 and J is TRBJ2-4, with D possibly matching TRBD2 (6 bases). Germline V CDR1 and CDR2: LNHDA, SQIVND (reference sequence). CDR3 length: 15 amino acids. V dropped 4 bases and J dropped 7 bases, with 17 bases sitting between them. CDR3 region: CASSTPWDGGNIQYF. Here the CDR3 DNA reads TGTGCCAGTAGTACCCCGTGGGACGGGGGTAACATTCAGTACTTC.

V gene TRBV7-9 combines with J gene TRBJ2-3; D remains unclear. The CDR3 runs to 14 residues. The V gene lost 1 base and the J gene lost 2 bases, with 7 bases spanning the gap. Germline loops: CDR1 SEHNR, CDR2 FQNEAQ (reference sequence). As DNA, the CDR3 is TGTGCCAGCAGCTTAGAGGGATTCACAGATACGCAGTATTTT. Amino acids: CASSLEGFTDTQYF.

This sequence joins TRBV30 and TRBJ1-4, with TRBD1 identical over 10 bases. Per germline, CDR1 GTSNPN and CDR2 SVGIG (reference sequence). The CDR3 has 14 residues. Unmatched junction bases numbered 7, after V lost 2 bases and J lost 10 bases. As DNA, the CDR3 is TGTGCCTGGAGTATCGGACAGGGGGTTGGAAAACTGTTTTTT. Amino acid sequence: CAWSIGQGVGKLFF.

The rearrangement uses TRBV9 and TRBJ1-2, with no clear D. The length of the CDR3 is 14 residues. Germline assignment: CDR1 SGDLS and CDR2 YYNGEE. V gave up 3 bases and J gave up 5 bases, with 14 bases separating them. CDR3: CASSAASKLYGYTF. CDR3 sequence (DNA): TGTGCCAGCAGCGCCGCCTCGAAACTGTATGGCTACACCTTC. Complete variable domain (other parts from reference TRBV9 and TRBJ1-2): DSGVTQTPKHLITATGQRVTLRCSPRSGDLSVYWYQQSLDQGLQFLIQYYNGEERAKGNILERFSAQQFPDLHSELNLSSLELGDSALYFCASSAASKLYGYTFGSGTRLTVV.

This clone occurred once. The V and J genes are TRBV27 and TRBJ2-5; perhaps TRBD1 as D (6 bases). With 5 bases removed from V and 2 bases from J, the gap between germline ends came to 15 bases. The CDR3 length is 15 residues. The germline V gene has CDR1 MNHEY and CDR2 SMNVEV (reference sequence). CDR3 sequence (DNA): TGTGCCAGCAGTCCCACTGTGGGGACACAAGAGACCCAGTACTTC. Translation gives CASSPTVGTQETQYF.

CDR3: CASSISASTGELFF. The CDR3 nucleotides are TGCGCCAGCAGCATATCGGCCTCTACCGGGGAGCTGTTTTTT. J is TRBJ2-2 and V is TRBV5-1; D remains unclear. V was shortened by 4 bases and J by 5 bases, with 12 bases between the two germline ends. The V gene's germline CDR1 is SGHRS and CDR2 YFSETQ. There are 14 residues in the CDR3.

Only a few counts were recorded for this clone. This chain links TRBV7-2 with TRBJ1-1; TRBD1 is a possible D gene (5 bases). From germline, CDR1 is SGHTA and CDR2 FQGNSA. V was trimmed by 5 bases and J by 1 base, leaving 8 bases between them. The CDR3 covers 13 residues. In DNA form, the CDR3 reads TGTGCCAGCAGCATACAGGAGAACACTGAAGCTTTCTTT. This sequence encodes CASSIQENTEAFF.

This sequence joins TRBV7-2 and TRBJ2-1; 13 bases match TRBD2. The germline gives CDR1 SGHTA, CDR2 FQGNSA. Unmatched junction bases numbered 6, after V lost 1 base and J lost 0 bases. This CDR3 is built from 19 residues. The CDR3 nucleotides are TGTGCCAGCAGCTTAGGGGGACTAGCGGGACCAAGCTCCTACAATGAGCAGTTCTTC. Translation: CASSLGGLAGPSSYNEQFF.

The genes are TRBV6-5 and TRBJ1-2, with a tentative D call TRBD1 (6 bases). The CDR3 loop spans 14 amino acids. V lost 0 bases and J lost 6, with 11 bases in between. Germline-derived CDR1 and CDR2 are MNHEY and SVGAGI. CDR3 residues: CASSYSGGGDGYTF. In DNA, the CDR3 is TGTGCCAGCAGTTACTCCGGCGGGGGCGATGGCTACACCTTC.

This clone was seen a single time. The rearrangement uses TRBV25-1 and TRBJ1-2; possible D gene TRBD1, 6 bases. The germline V and J ends were trimmed by 4 bases and 2 bases, with 8 bases remaining between them. This CDR3 has 13 amino acids. Looked up from germline, CDR1 is MGHDK and CDR2 is SYGVNS. DNA of the CDR3: TGTGCCAGCAGTGGAACAGGGAACTATGGCTACACCTTC. It encodes CASSGTGNYGYTF.

The chain couples TRBV28 to TRBJ1-2; D is unresolved. The germline V gene encodes CDR1 MDHEN and CDR2 SYDVKM. The CDR3 covers 12 residues. V gave up 4 bases and J gave up 4 bases, with 7 bases separating them. CDR3 in DNA: TGTGCCAGCAGTTCCCGAGTCTATGGCTACACCTTC. Translation: CASSSRVYGYTF.

The gene calls are TRBV6-1 and TRBJ1-2; 9 bases agree with TRBD1. The V gene end was trimmed by 0 bases and the J gene end by 5 bases; junction bases not matched to a gene: 1. Germline loops: CDR1 MNHNS, CDR2 SASEGT. The CDR3 spans 14 residues. CDR3 residues: CASSEADRGYGYTF. In DNA form, the CDR3 reads TGTGCCAGCAGTGAAGCGGACAGGGGATATGGCTACACCTTC.

The chain carries TRBV10-2 and TRBJ2-7; TRBD1 matches at 11 bases. Germline lookup yields CDR1 WSHSY and CDR2 SAAADI. V gave up 7 bases and J gave up 5 bases; unmatched junction bases: 7. There are 14 residues in the CDR3. The CDR3 here is CASTEGQGVHEQYF. Here the CDR3 DNA reads TGCGCCAGCACCGAGGGACAGGGGGTTCACGAGCAGTACTTC.

The genes are TRBV7-8 and TRBJ1-6; D is unresolved. The V gene's germline CDR1 is SGHVS and CDR2 FQNEAQ. The ends were cut back, 1 base at V and 6 bases at J, with 10 bases in the middle. The CDR3 has 15 amino acids. CDR3 sequence reads: CASSLVGTSNSPLHF. In nucleotides, the CDR3 is TGTGCCAGCAGCTTAGTTGGCACAAGTAATTCACCCCTCCACTTT.

V and J are TRBV7-9 and TRBJ2-1; D assignment may be TRBD1 or TRBD2 (5 bases each). V gave up 4 bases and J gave up 7 bases, with 17 bases separating them. The germline gives CDR1 SEHNR, CDR2 FQNEAQ (reference sequence). The CDR3 totals 15 residues. The CDR3 DNA reads as TGTGCCAGCAGCTACCGGGACGGAGGAACTAATGAGCAGTTCTTC. This encodes CASSYRDGGTNEQFF.

The J gene is TRBJ2-1, the V gene TRBV20-1; possible D gene TRBD2, 5 bases. The length of the CDR3 is 10 residues. V lost 6 bases to trimming and J lost 8 bases, with 8 bases between them. Germline CDR1 is DFQATT and CDR2 is SNEGSKA (reference sequence). The CDR3 nucleotides read TGCAGTGCCCTGCGGGATGAGCAGTTCTTC. Translation: CSALRDEQFF.

This chain links TRBV7-2 with TRBJ2-1; D is possibly TRBD1 or TRBD2 (5 bases each). The CDR3 has 15 residues. Germline V lookup: CDR1 SGHTA, CDR2 FQGNSA. Trimming pared 7 bases from V and 1 base from J, leaving 14 bases between. CDR3 in amino acids: CASTSRGGSYNEQFF. For the CDR3, the DNA is TGTGCCAGCACCTCGAGGGGTGGGTCCTACAATGAGCAGTTCTTC.

The chain is built from TRBV27 and TRBJ1-1, with D perhaps TRBD1 (6 bases). The CDR3 length is 14 residues. The germline CDR1 and CDR2 sequences are MNHEY and SMNVEV (reference sequence). Trimming took 5 bases from V and 2 from J, leaving 12 bases between them. CDR3 in amino acids: CASSIDRINTEAFF. In nucleotides, the CDR3 is TGTGCCAGCAGTATAGACAGGATCAACACTGAAGCTTTCTTT.

The J gene is TRBJ2-7, the V gene TRBV19, with 11 bases identical to TRBD2. The length of the CDR3 is 14 residues. Germline V lookup: CDR1 LNHDA, CDR2 SQIVND (reference sequence). Unmatched junction bases numbered 3, after V lost 6 bases and J lost 2 bases. CDR3 residues: CASRLAGETYEQYF. For the CDR3, the DNA is TGTGCCAGTAGACTAGCGGGAGAAACCTACGAGCAGTACTTC.

V usage is TRBV2 and J usage is TRBJ1-2; D unresolved. CDR3 length: 14 amino acids. The V end was cut by 1 base, the J end by 6 bases, with 12 bases between. Per germline, CDR1 SNHLY and CDR2 FYNNEI. This CDR3 reads CASSEGKFWNGYTF. The DNA for the CDR3 is TGTGCCAGCAGTGAAGGAAAATTCTGGAATGGCTACACCTTC.

A note on this clone: In the same sample, other DNA sequences code for this CDR3. The rearrangement links TRBV5-1 to TRBJ2-3; D is tentatively TRBD1 or TRBD2 (5 bases each). Germline V lookup: CDR1 SGHRS, CDR2 YFSETQ. This CDR3 comprises 13 residues. V lost 4 bases, J lost 2 bases, and 8 bases lay in between. CDR3 amino acids: CASSPGPTDTQYF. CDR3 sequence (DNA): TGCGCCAGCAGCCCGGGACCCACAGATACGCAGTATTTT.

This sequence joins TRBV7-2 and TRBJ2-3, with TRBD2 matching 8 bases. V lost 4 bases and J lost 1; bases outside the gene matches: 10. Germline-derived CDR1 and CDR2 are SGHTA and FQGNSA. The length of the CDR3 is 17 residues. The CDR3 loop is CASSSTKSGRGTDTQYF. The CDR3 bases are TGTGCCAGCAGCTCCACTAAGAGCGGGAGAGGCACAGATACGCAGTATTTT.

This clone came up once. J is TRBJ1-1 and V is TRBV28, with TRBD1 matching 9 bases. V dropped 3 bases and J dropped 4; count of bases not matched to a gene: 12. Looked up from germline, CDR1 is MDHEN and CDR2 is SYDVKM. This CDR3 contains 17 residues. The CDR3 loop reads CASSFPGTGYRSTEAFF. As DNA, the CDR3 is TGTGCCAGCAGTTTTCCCGGGACAGGGTATAGAAGCACTGAAGCTTTCTTT.

The gene calls are TRBV5-4 and TRBJ1-2; TRBD1 matches at 7 bases. V was pared by 4 bases and J by 0 bases, with 9 bases of the junction left unmatched. The germline V gene has CDR1 SGHNT and CDR2 YYREEE (reference sequence). CDR3 length equals 16 residues. CDR3: CASSRGQEGTNYGYTF. The CDR3 DNA follows: TGTGCCAGCAGCCGCGGACAGGAAGGCACTAACTATGGCTACACCTTC.

The chain is built from TRBV7-2 and TRBJ2-7; 10 nucleotides align to TRBD2. Germline assignment: CDR1 SGHTA and CDR2 FQGNSA. J was trimmed by 2 bases and V by 6 bases; bases with no gene match: 16. CDR3 length: 18 residues. CDR3 sequence: CASSIVGPGTSGTYEQYF. The CDR3 DNA reads TGTGCCAGCAGTATAGTGGGTCCGGGAACTAGCGGGACCTACGAGCAGTACTTC.